Below, 5 T cell receptor beta chains from the same sample are listed, as sequenced in a study of blood T cell repertoires in COVID-19. Generated by immunoSEQ multiplex PCR, the TCRdb table keeps only in-frame clones and is missing some. The sample has over 250,000 clones; approximately 83% are singletons. The specimen sequenced was peripheral blood. The receptors come from a human donor in a cohort sampled during active COVID-19.

The rearrangement joins TRBV5-1 to TRBJ2-1; the D gene is possibly TRBD1 (5 bases). V lost 5 bases and J 5 bases, leaving 11 bases between the germline ends. Germline V gives CDR1 SGHRS, CDR2 YFSETQ. The CDR3 is 13 residues long. CDR3 sequence: CASRIGADNEQFF. CDR3 nucleotide sequence: TGCGCCAGCAGGATAGGGGCGGACAATGAGCAGTTCTTC.

The CDR3 sequence: CASSSGDDYGYTF. CDR3 in DNA: TGTGCCAGCAGCTCAGGGGACGACTATGGCTACACCTTC. This chain links TRBV3-1 (or the pseudogene TRBV3-2) with TRBJ1-2; possibly TRBD1 for D (6 bases). Per germline, CDR1 LGHDT and CDR2 YNNKEL (reference sequence). This CDR3 has 13 amino acids. The V end was cut by 5 bases, the J end by 3 bases, with 10 bases between.

The J gene is TRBJ1-5, the V gene TRBV10-3; D might be TRBD1 (6 bases). This CDR3 spans 14 amino acids. Looked up from germline, CDR1 is ENHRY and CDR2 is SYGVKD. V lost 8 bases, J lost 5 bases, and 16 bases lay in between. CDR3 sequence: CAIGSGQTYQPQHF. CDR3 DNA sequence: TGTGCCATCGGCTCAGGACAGACGTATCAGCCCCAGCATTTT.

This chain links TRBV11-2 with TRBJ2-3; D is uncertain. The ends were cut back, 5 bases at V and 1 base at J, with 4 bases in the middle. The CDR3 length is 12 residues. Germline V gene lookup returns CDR1 SGHAT and CDR2 FQNNGV. The CDR3 DNA reads TGTGCCAGCAGCCTACGCACAGATACGCAGTATTTT. This codes for CASSLRTDTQYF.

CDR3 nucleotide sequence: TGTGCCAGCAGCCTCGGGACTAGCGGAACCGGGGAGCTGTTTTTT. Its translation is CASSLGTSGTGELFF. V gene TRBV3-1 (or the pseudogene TRBV3-2) combines with J gene TRBJ2-2, with 11 bases fitting TRBD2. The germline V gene has CDR1 LGHDT and CDR2 YNNKEL (reference sequence). V shed 4 bases, J shed 5 bases, and the junction held 3 bases outside the gene matches. CDR3 length: 15 residues.